Presented here are 18 T cell receptor beta chains from one specimen sequenced in a study of memory B cells and T cells in multiple sclerosis (dated by TCRdb to 2016 to 2019). Antigens of these TCRs are unknown. The library was obtained by the immunoSEQ multiplex PCR assay. TCRdb took over this immuneACCESS table, retaining in-frame rearrangements with V and J assigned. Such tables are incomplete; in checked studies, under half of the missing clones stem from an unresolved V gene, and the remainder is unexplained. In all, the sample holds 40,000 to 50,000 clones, and over 75% of those were seen once. Jointly, the top ten make up about 1.1% of the sample. After CFSE-labeled PBMCs were cultured without a stimulus, the autoproliferating (CFSEdim) and non-proliferating (CFSEhi) T cell fractions were sequenced separately. A total of around 55 million CFSE-labeled PBMCs were cultured for under 9 days without stimulus, and replicate wells were then pooled.

The sample taken for sequencing was PBMCs from blood kept in culture. The receptors stem from a human donor with multiple sclerosis.

This clone was seen more than once but under ten times. The chain uses TRBV6-1 and TRBJ2-4, with D perhaps TRBD1 or TRBD2 (5 bases each). Germline CDR1 is MNHNS and CDR2 is SASEGT. The CDR3 is 15 amino acids. The V gene lost 2 bases and the J gene lost 0 bases, with 8 bases spanning the gap. The CDR3 spells CASSETGGAKNIQYF. CDR3 bases: TGTGCCAGCAGTGAAACTGGGGGAGCCAAAAACATTCAGTACTTC.

V gene TRBV7-9 combines with J gene TRBJ1-1, with unresolved D. CDR3 size: 14 residues. Germline CDR1 is SEHNR and CDR2 is FQNEAQ (reference sequence). V lost 1 base, J lost 4 bases, and 10 bases lay in between. The CDR3 region is CASSLGASSTEAFF. The CDR3 region has the DNA TGTGCCAGCAGCTTAGGGGCCAGCTCCACTGAAGCTTTCTTT. The whole variable domain, filled in from reference TRBV7-9 and TRBJ1-1, reads DTGVSQNPRHKITKRGQNVTFRCDPISEHNRLYWYRQTLGQGPEFLTYFQNEAQLEKSRLLSDRFSAERPKGSFSTLEIQRTEQGDSAMYLCASSLGASSTEAFFGQGTRLTVV.

The rearrangement links TRBV5-1 to TRBJ1-2; D may be TRBD1 (6 bases). The CDR3 consists of 15 residues. CDR1 and CDR2 (germline): SGHRS, YFSETQ. Trimming removed 4 bases from V and 3 bases from J, with 16 bases in between. Here the CDR3 reads CASSASGQGYYGYTF. The CDR3 DNA follows: TGCGCCAGCAGCGCCTCGGGGCAGGGGTACTATGGCTACACCTTC.

The gene calls are TRBV6-5 and TRBJ2-1; tentative D call: TRBD2 (5 bases). CDR1 and CDR2 (germline): MNHEY, SVGAGI. The CDR3 runs to 13 residues. The V end was cut by 7 bases, the J end by 9 bases, with 16 bases between. Here the CDR3 reads CASTAASGREQFF. Here the CDR3 DNA reads TGTGCCAGCACTGCGGCGAGCGGTCGTGAGCAGTTCTTC.

V gene TRBV28 combines with J gene TRBJ2-5, with 8 bases aligning to TRBD2. V dropped 5 bases and J dropped 3; count of bases not matched to a gene: 14. The CDR3 totals 17 residues. The germline V gene has CDR1 MDHEN and CDR2 SYDVKM. CDR3 in amino acids: CASSTPSSRGVKETQYF. The CDR3, as DNA: TGTGCCAGCAGTACCCCCTCATCGCGGGGGGTAAAAGAGACCCAGTACTTC.

V and J are TRBV7-9 and TRBJ2-3; 7 nucleotides align to TRBD1. V lost 1 base and J lost 0; bases outside the gene matches: 10. Per germline, CDR1 SEHNR and CDR2 FQNEAQ (reference sequence). CDR3 size: 18 residues. The CDR3 nucleotides are TGTGCCAGCAGCTTAGGGGGCCTCACAGGGGCTAGCACAGATACGCAGTATTTT. Translating it yields CASSLGGLTGASTDTQYF.

The chain links TRBV5-1 to TRBJ2-1; D may be TRBD1 (6 bases). Germline-derived CDR1 and CDR2 are SGHRS and YFSETQ. The CDR3 loop spans 12 amino acids. Trimming took off 7 bases at V and 4 bases at J, with 9 bases between the two ends. As DNA, the CDR3 is TGCGCCAGCGGGACAACATACAATGAGCAGTTCTTC. Residues: CASGTTYNEQFF.

V and J are TRBV15 and TRBJ2-1; D gene ambiguous. The germline gives CDR1 LNHNV, CDR2 YYDKDF (reference sequence). V lost 1 base and J lost 7, with 5 bases in between. CDR3 length equals 12 residues. The CDR3 sequence: CATSRGLNEQFF. The CDR3 DNA reads TGTGCCACCAGCAGAGGATTGAATGAGCAGTTCTTC. The full variable domain, with the rest looked up from reference TRBV15 and TRBJ2-1, is DAMVIQNPRYQVTQFGKPVTLSCSQTLNHNVMYWYQQKSSQAPKLLFHYYDKDFNNEADTPDNFQSRRPNTSFCFLDIRSPGLGDTAMYLCATSRGLNEQFFGPGTRLTVL.

Details on this clone: The same CDR3 can be traced to other DNA sequences in this sample. The rearrangement joins TRBV7-2 to TRBJ1-2; 8 nucleotides agree with TRBD1. In germline, CDR1 is SGHTA, CDR2 FQGNSA. J gave up 8 bases and V 1 base, and 9 bases lay outside the gene matches. CDR3 size: 15 residues. The CDR3 nucleotides are TGTGCCAGCAGCTTAGTGGCAGGGGGCGCGGGGGGCTACACCTTC. Its protein product is CASSLVAGGAGGYTF. The full variable domain, rest sourced from reference TRBV7-2 and TRBJ1-2, is GAGVSQSPSNKVTEKGKDVELRCDPISGHTALYWYRQSLGQGLEFLIYFQGNSAPDKSGLPSDRFSAERTGGSVSTLTIQRTQQEDSAVYLCASSLVAGGAGGYTFGSGTRLTVV.

J is TRBJ1-1 and V is TRBV6-6; TRBD1 agrees at 12 bases. After removal of 6 bases from V and 5 bases from J, the junction contained 7 bases not matched to a gene. Germline CDR1 and CDR2: MNHNY and SVGAGI (reference sequence). The CDR3 extends over 15 amino acids. In DNA, the CDR3 is TGTGCCAGCAGGGGGGACAGGGGGCTACCGACTGAAGCTTTCTTT. It yields the protein CASRGDRGLPTEAFF.

The J gene is TRBJ1-2, the V gene TRBV7-9, with D possibly matching TRBD1 (5 bases). This CDR3 has 13 amino acids. V was cut by 6 bases and J by 1 base, with 9 bases left in between. Germline CDR1 reads SEHNR; CDR2 reads FQNEAQ (reference sequence). CDR3 nucleotide sequence: TGTGCCAGCAGTCTAGACAGTAACTATGGCTACACCTTC. This gives the protein CASSLDSNYGYTF.

J is TRBJ1-3 and V is TRBV7-2; TRBD1 matches 7 bases. The CDR3 is 16 amino acids. Germline loops: CDR1 SGHTA, CDR2 FQGNSA. With V trimmed by 5 bases and J by 1 base, 8 bases remained unmatched. CDR3 bases: TGTGCCAGCAGCAGGGGACAGCATCTGTCTGGAAACACCATATATTTT. Its translation: CASSRGQHLSGNTIYF.

V gene TRBV30 combines with J gene TRBJ1-1; D unclear. The ends were cut back, 1 base at V and 5 bases at J, with 20 bases in the middle. The CDR3 covers 16 residues. CDR1 is GTSNPN and CDR2 is SVGIG in the germline V gene (reference sequence). CDR3 loop: CAWSATKFFLQTEAFF. In nucleotides, the CDR3 is TGTGCCTGGAGTGCAACAAAGTTTTTTCTACAGACTGAAGCTTTCTTT.

The chain combines TRBV18 with TRBJ2-3; 9 nucleotides match TRBD1. The CDR3 runs to 15 residues. Trimming cost V 2 bases and J 5 bases; bases outside gene matches: 5. Per germline, CDR1 KGHSH and CDR2 LQKENI. For the CDR3, the DNA is TGTGCCAGCTCACCAGTACAGGGGGCGAGAGATACGCAGTATTTT. Protein product: CASSPVQGARDTQYF.

The CDR3 coding sequence is TGTGCCAGCACTCAATCAGAGGGGACAGGGGGCAAACTGTTTTTT. It codes for CASTQSEGTGGKLFF. The chain combines TRBV6-1 with TRBJ1-4; 12 positions match TRBD1. The length of the CDR3 is 15 residues. V shed 7 bases and J 11 bases; nucleotides not matched to a gene: 11. In germline, CDR1 is MNHNS, CDR2 SASEGT.

This chain connects TRBV19 to TRBJ2-3; TRBD1 aligns across 9 bases. This CDR3 is built from 15 residues. V shed 7 bases and J 2 bases; nucleotides not matched to a gene: 7. Germline values: CDR1 LNHDA, CDR2 SQIVND (reference sequence). The DNA for the CDR3 is TGTGCCAGTACCATGGGACAGGGATACACAGATACGCAGTATTTT. It codes for CASTMGQGYTDTQYF.

The chain uses TRBV25-1 and TRBJ2-1; a weak D match, TRBD1 (6 bases). Germline V gives CDR1 MGHDK, CDR2 SYGVNS. V was cut by 5 bases and J by 9 bases, with 14 bases left in between. This CDR3 spans 13 amino acids. In DNA form, the CDR3 reads TGTGCCAGCAGTATAGGGACATCAGGTGAGCAGTTCTTC. Its protein product is CASSIGTSGEQFF.

The rearrangement uses TRBV13 and TRBJ2-3, with D perhaps matching TRBD1 (6 bases). This CDR3 is 15 amino acids long. Germline V gene data show CDR1 as PRHDT and CDR2 as FYEKMQ (reference sequence). Trimming cost V 0 bases and J 1 base, with 8 bases left between them. In DNA, the CDR3 is TGTGCCAGCAGCTTAGGGGGGGCCGGCACAGATACGCAGTATTTT. Its translation: CASSLGGAGTDTQYF.